A single sample gave rise to the 13 T cell receptor beta chains below, sequenced in a study of blood T cell repertoires in COVID-19. The assay was immunoSEQ multiplex PCR, and TCRdb's table has in-frame clones only and misses some. The sample includes about 100,000 clones, roughly 90% of them seen just once. The material sequenced was peripheral blood. The receptors were gathered from a woman older than 75 with acute or convalescent COVID-19.

This chain uses TRBV2 with TRBJ2-5, with a tentative D call TRBD2 (6 bases). CDR1 SNHLY and CDR2 FYNNEI come from the germline V gene. This CDR3 comprises 13 residues. The V end lost 8 bases, the J end lost 2 bases, and 12 bases lay between the germline ends. The CDR3, as DNA: TGTGCCAGCCGTCGGGAGCCTCAAGAGACCCAGTACTTC. Translated, it gives CASRREPQETQYF. The variable domain in full, completed from reference TRBV2 and TRBJ2-5, reads EPEVTQTPSHQVTQMGQEVILRCVPISNHLYFYWYRQILGQKVEFLVSFYNNEISEKSEIFDDQFSVERPDGSNFTLKIRSTKLEDSAMYFCASRREPQETQYFGPGTRLLVL.

This chain joins TRBV2 and TRBJ2-5; D is unclear. V shed 5 bases and J shed 7 bases, with 14 bases lying between them. This CDR3 has 13 residues. Germline V CDR1 and CDR2: SNHLY, FYNNEI. The CDR3 is CASSRTTTGTQYF. DNA of the CDR3: TGTGCCAGCAGTCGCACAACTACGGGGACCCAGTACTTC.

CDR3 loop: CASSTTGLSGNTIYF. CDR3 nucleotides: TGTGCCAGCAGCACTACAGGGCTCTCTGGAAACACCATATATTTT. The chain carries TRBV7-8 and TRBJ1-3; possibly TRBD1 for D (6 bases). This CDR3 has 15 residues. Germline V gene lookup returns CDR1 SGHVS and CDR2 FQNEAQ. The V and J ends lost 5 bases and 0 bases respectively, with 11 bases between them.

The gene calls are TRBV6-5 and TRBJ2-3; 7 bases match TRBD1. The CDR3 contains 15 residues. After removal of 6 bases from V and 0 bases from J, the junction contained 6 bases not matched to a gene. In germline, CDR1 is MNHEY, CDR2 SVGAGI. DNA for the CDR3: TGTGCCAGCAGCCCCAGGGGGTCTAGCACAGATACGCAGTATTTT. This gives the protein CASSPRGSSTDTQYF.

The chain joins TRBV6-5 to TRBJ1-1; D may be TRBD1 (6 bases). V lost 8 bases and J lost 4, with 17 bases in between. Germline-derived CDR1 and CDR2 are MNHEY and SVGAGI. This CDR3 is 14 amino acids long. CDR3 DNA sequence: TGTGCCAGCCTGATTCGGGGGGGCGGCACTGAAGCTTTCTTT. It codes for CASLIRGGGTEAFF.

This chain joins TRBV7-9 and TRBJ2-1; D is ambiguous. V was clipped by 5 bases and J by 9 bases, with 11 bases between them. This CDR3 region has 12 residues. Germline loops: CDR1 SEHNR, CDR2 FQNEAQ (reference sequence). The CDR3 here is CASSLDGLEQFF. CDR3 DNA sequence: TGTGCCAGCAGCCTAGACGGTCTTGAGCAGTTCTTC.

The chain uses TRBV18 and TRBJ1-5; weak D call: TRBD1 (5 bases). The CDR3 is 16 amino acids. Per germline, CDR1 KGHSH and CDR2 LQKENI. V was pared by 5 bases and J by 0 bases, with 14 bases between. The CDR3 DNA reads as TGTGCCAGCTCAGACCAGGGTCTACTTAGCAATCAGCCCCAGCATTTT. Protein sequence: CASSDQGLLSNQPQHF.

The chain links TRBV4-2 to TRBJ2-1, with 9 positions matching TRBD2. This CDR3 contains 15 residues. The V and J ends lost 4 bases and 3 bases, in that order; junction bases with no gene match: 4. The germline V gene encodes CDR1 LGHNA and CDR2 YNFKEQ. In DNA form, the CDR3 reads TGTGCCAGCAGCCTTGCTAGCGGGGACTACAATGAGCAGTTCTTC. Protein: CASSLASGDYNEQFF.

This chain connects TRBV30 to TRBJ2-3, with TRBD2 matching over 13 bases. CDR1 and CDR2 from the germline V gene are GTSNPN and SVGIG (reference sequence). The CDR3 totals 14 residues. V shed 5 bases and J 6 bases; nucleotides not matched to a gene: 5. Written as DNA, the CDR3 is TGTGCCTGGGGGGGGACTAGCGGGGTCGATACGCAGTATTTT. This codes for CAWGGTSGVDTQYF. Using reference TRBV30 and TRBJ2-3 for the parts outside the CDR3, the full variable domain is SQTIHQWPATLVQPVGSPLSLECTVEGTSNPNLYWYRQAAGRGLQLLFYSVGIGQISSEVPQNLSASRPQDRQFILSSKKLLLSDSGFYLCAWGGTSGVDTQYFGPGTRLTVL.

The chain is built from TRBV4-1 and TRBJ2-7; the D gene is possibly TRBD2 (5 bases). The CDR3 sequence is 15 residues long. CDR1 and CDR2 from the germline V gene are MGHRA and YSYEKL. V was trimmed by 3 bases and J by 1 base, leaving 13 bases between them. The CDR3 region is CASSQPGIRSYEQYF. The CDR3, as DNA: TGCGCCAGCAGCCAGCCGGGGATCCGGTCCTACGAGCAGTACTTC.

The V and J genes are TRBV2 and TRBJ2-3, with D possibly being TRBD2 (5 bases). The germline V gene encodes CDR1 SNHLY and CDR2 FYNNEI. V was clipped by 7 bases and J by 5 bases, with 13 bases between them. The CDR3 totals 13 residues. The CDR3 DNA sequence: TGTGCCAGCACGGGCATGGGAGTAGATACGCAGTATTTT. This codes for CASTGMGVDTQYF.

The chain couples TRBV28 to TRBJ2-7, with D maybe TRBD2 (5 bases). V shed 7 bases and J shed 0 bases, with 10 bases lying between them. CDR3 length: 13 amino acids. Germline CDR1 MDHEN, CDR2 SYDVKM. The CDR3 here is CASNGGSSYEQYF. In nucleotides, the CDR3 is TGTGCCAGCAACGGTGGGAGCTCCTACGAGCAGTACTTC.

V usage is TRBV18 and J usage is TRBJ2-2, with D tentatively TRBD1 (5 bases). Per germline, CDR1 KGHSH and CDR2 LQKENI. CDR3 length: 15 amino acids. V was cut by 3 bases and J by 1 base, with 9 bases left in between. The CDR3 region is CASSPQTVNTGELFF. The CDR3 DNA is TGTGCCAGCTCACCTCAGACAGTGAACACCGGGGAGCTGTTTTTT.